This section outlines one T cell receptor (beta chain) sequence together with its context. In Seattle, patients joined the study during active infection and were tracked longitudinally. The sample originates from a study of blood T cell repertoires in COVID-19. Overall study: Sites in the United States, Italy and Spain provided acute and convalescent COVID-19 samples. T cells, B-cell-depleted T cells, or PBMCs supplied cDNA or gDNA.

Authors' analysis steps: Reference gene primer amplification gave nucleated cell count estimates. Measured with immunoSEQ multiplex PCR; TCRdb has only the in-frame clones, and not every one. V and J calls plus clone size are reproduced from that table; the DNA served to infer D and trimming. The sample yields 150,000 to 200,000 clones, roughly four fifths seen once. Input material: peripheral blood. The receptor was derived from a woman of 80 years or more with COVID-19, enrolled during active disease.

CDR3 coding DNA: TGTGCCAGTAGTTACAGGGGGCAGAGTGAAAAACTGTTTTTT. Its protein is CASSYRGQSEKLFF. The chain joins TRBV19 to TRBJ1-4; 9 positions match TRBD1. V lost 5 bases, J lost 7 bases, and 5 bases stayed unmatched. The germline V gene has CDR1 LNHDA and CDR2 SQIVND (reference sequence). This CDR3 comprises 14 residues.